The clone carrying this T cell receptor (beta chain) was seen repeatedly, ten times or more. Its antigen is currently unknown. MiXCR, run by TCRdb on the multiplex PCR reads, gives a single entry per CDR3 protein. The table has 25,000 or so distinct CDR3 sequences, 23% seen once. This entry is derived from a study of breast tumors, draining lymph nodes, adjacent tissues. Findings of the study overall: Tumors had less TCR diversity than lymph nodes, more than nontumor tissue.

This CDR3 has 15 amino acids. The junction had 5 bases not matched to a gene; V was cut back by 6 bases and J by 5 bases. The germline V gene has CDR1 SNHLY and CDR2 FYNNEI. The TCR comes from a female donor with breast cancer. Some clones in this sample may be carry-over from other donors' samples. The gene calls are TRBV2 and TRBJ1-5, with 12 bases lining up with TRBD1. The specimen was breast tumor tissue. CDR3 amino acids: CASSRGTGGHQPQHF. As DNA, the CDR3 is TGTGCCAGCAGCAGAGGGACAGGGGGCCATCAGCCCCAGCATTTT.